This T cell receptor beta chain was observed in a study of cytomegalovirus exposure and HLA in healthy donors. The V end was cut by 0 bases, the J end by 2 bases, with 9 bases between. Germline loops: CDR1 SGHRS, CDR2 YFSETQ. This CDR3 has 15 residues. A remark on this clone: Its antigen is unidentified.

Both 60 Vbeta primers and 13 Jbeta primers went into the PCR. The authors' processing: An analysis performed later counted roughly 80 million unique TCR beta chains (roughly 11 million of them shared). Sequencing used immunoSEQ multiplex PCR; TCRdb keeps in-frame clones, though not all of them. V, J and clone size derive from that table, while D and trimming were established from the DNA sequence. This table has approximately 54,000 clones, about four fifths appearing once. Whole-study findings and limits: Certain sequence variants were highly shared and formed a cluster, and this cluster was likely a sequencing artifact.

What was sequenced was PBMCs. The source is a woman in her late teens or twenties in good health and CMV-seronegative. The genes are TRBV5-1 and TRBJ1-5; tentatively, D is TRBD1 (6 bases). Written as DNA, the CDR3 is TGCGCCAGCAGCTTGGAGGGGGTTGGCAATCAGCCCCAGCATTTT. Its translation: CASSLEGVGNQPQHF. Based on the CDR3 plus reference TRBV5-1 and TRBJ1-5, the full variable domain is KAGVTQTPRYLIKTRGQQVTLSCSPISGHRSVSWYQQTPGQGLQFLFEYFSETQRNKGNFPGRFSGRQFSNSRSEMNVSTLELGDSALYLCASSLEGVGNQPQHFGDGTRLSIL.